This T cell receptor (beta chain) came from a study of OX40 agonist ivuxolimab in advanced cancers. Context from the whole study: Ivuxolimab was an agonistic, fully human IgG2 monoclonal antibody directed against OX40 (CD134), a costimulatory receptor. Intravenous ivuxolimab was administered to patients every 2 weeks at six dose levels: 0.01, 0.1, 0.3, 1.5, 3 and 10 mg/kg. Of the 50 to 55 patients in dose escalation, 19 had hepatocellular carcinoma, around 15 had melanoma, 9 had renal cell carcinoma and 9 had head and neck cancer. The dose-escalation cohort was 82.7% male with a mean age of around 64 years, ranging from roughly 20 to 80. Patients were allowed to have had prior anti-PD-1, anti-PD-L1 or anti-CTLA-4 therapy, and around 40% of the dose-escalation patients had previously received checkpoint inhibitors. Three dose-escalation patients achieved partial responses, one with hepatocellular carcinoma and two with cutaneous melanoma. Peripheral TCRbeta sequencing was intended to test whether TCR sequence diversity was altered and clonal T-cell expansion was caused by ivuxolimab. The paper describes the monotherapy dose-escalation part (N of about 57 patients) of the phase I trial of ivuxolimab.

For this chain, trimming is 3 bases at the V end and 2 bases at the J end, and the number of junction bases without a gene match is 6. CDR1 and CDR2 were assigned from the germline V gene as SGDLS and YYNGEE. The CDR3 numbers 15 residues from cysteine through phenylalanine. Just the 45-base CDR3 DNA is kept, in frame starting at base 1. With respect to this clone: Its recognized antigen is unknown. Qualities for individual bases were not recorded, and no much larger clone is one base off.

The trial excluded patients who had a history of autoimmune disease or who were on systemic immunosuppression. Peripheral blood for TCR sequencing was collected from all dose cohorts at baseline, on cycle 4 day 1, and on cycle 7 day 1. The samples were taken from a phase I, first-in-human, multicenter, open-label dose-escalation trial of ivuxolimab. Adults with locally advanced or metastatic melanoma, renal cell carcinoma, hepatocellular carcinoma or head and neck squamous cell carcinoma were enrolled in the trial. CD4+ and CD8+ T cells were sorted separately from peripheral blood before TCR sequencing. What the study reported, not specific to this receptor: On average, CD8+ T cells showed more expanded clones than CD4+ T cells after ivuxolimab. The antigen specificity of the clonally expanded peripheral T cells was not determined. In the 0.1-3.0 mg/kg groups, partial responders had among the lowest normalized peripheral clonal expansion, particularly in CD8+ T cells. Low levels of normalized T-cell clonal expansion were also shown by some nonresponding patients. At doses from 0.1 to 3.0 mg/kg, clonal expansion was seen in both CD4+ and CD8+ blood T cells between baseline and week 6.

To sequence the TCRbeta CDR3 region, genomic DNA was isolated from the sorted cells. TCRbeta CDR3 regions were sequenced using the immunoSEQ Assay. TCRdb limited this immuneACCESS table to in-frame rearrangements with V and J called. A share of clones is missing; checked studies link under half to unresolved V genes, and the rest is unexplained. This sample lists more than 55,000 clones; more than 80% were detected once. The leading ten clones occupy around 8.2% of the sample. The sequence came from an adult with an advanced solid tumor such as melanoma, head and neck, liver or kidney cancer. The starting material was CD4+ or CD8+ T cells sorted from blood, obtained in a trial of the OX40 agonist ivuxolimab. The chain is made from TRBV9 and TRBJ2-5; a stretch of 8 junction bases matches TRBD1. The bases read TGTGCCAGCAGCGCCTATGGACAGGGACAAGAGACCCAGTACTTC. Translation gives CASSAYGQGQETQYF.